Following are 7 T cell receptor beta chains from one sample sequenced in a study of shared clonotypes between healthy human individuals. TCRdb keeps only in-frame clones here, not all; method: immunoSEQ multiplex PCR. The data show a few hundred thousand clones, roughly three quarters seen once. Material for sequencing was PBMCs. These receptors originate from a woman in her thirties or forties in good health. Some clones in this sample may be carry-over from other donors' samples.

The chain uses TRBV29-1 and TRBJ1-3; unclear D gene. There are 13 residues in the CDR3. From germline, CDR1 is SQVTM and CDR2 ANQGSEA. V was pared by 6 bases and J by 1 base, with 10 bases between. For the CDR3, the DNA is TGCAGCGTCGCGTCAGGTTCTGGAAACACCATATATTTT. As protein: CSVASGSGNTIYF. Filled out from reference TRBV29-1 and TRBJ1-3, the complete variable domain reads SAVISQKPSRDICQRGTSLTIQCQVDSQVTMMFWYRQQPGQSLTLIATANQGSEATYESGFVIDKFPISRPNLTFSTLTVSNMSPEDSSIYLCSVASGSGNTIYFGEGSWLTVV.

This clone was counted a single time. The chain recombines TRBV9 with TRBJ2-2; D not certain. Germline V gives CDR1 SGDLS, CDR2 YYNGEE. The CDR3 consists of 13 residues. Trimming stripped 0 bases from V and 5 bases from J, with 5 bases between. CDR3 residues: CASSVGPTGELFF. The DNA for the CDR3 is TGTGCCAGCAGCGTAGGGCCGACCGGGGAGCTGTTTTTT.

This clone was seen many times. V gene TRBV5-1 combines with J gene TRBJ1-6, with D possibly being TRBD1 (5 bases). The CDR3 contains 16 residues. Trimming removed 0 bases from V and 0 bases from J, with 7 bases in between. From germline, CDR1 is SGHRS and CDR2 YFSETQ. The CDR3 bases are TGCGCCAGCAGCTTGGCAGGGATCTCCTATAATTCACCCCTCCACTTT. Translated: CASSLAGISYNSPLHF. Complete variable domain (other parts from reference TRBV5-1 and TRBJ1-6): KAGVTQTPRYLIKTRGQQVTLSCSPISGHRSVSWYQQTPGQGLQFLFEYFSETQRNKGNFPGRFSGRQFSNSRSEMNVSTLELGDSALYLCASSLAGISYNSPLHFGNGTRLTVT.

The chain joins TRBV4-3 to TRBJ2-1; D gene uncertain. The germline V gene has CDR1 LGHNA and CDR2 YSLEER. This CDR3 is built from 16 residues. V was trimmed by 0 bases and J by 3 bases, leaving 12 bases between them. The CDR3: CASSQEWRQLYNEQFF. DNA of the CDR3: TGCGCCAGCAGCCAAGAATGGCGGCAGCTCTACAATGAGCAGTTCTTC.

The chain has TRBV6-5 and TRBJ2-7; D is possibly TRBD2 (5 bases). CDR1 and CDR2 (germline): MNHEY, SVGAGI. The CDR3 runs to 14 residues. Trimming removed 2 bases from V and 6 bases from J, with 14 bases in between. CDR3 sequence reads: CASSYQEYAGEQYF. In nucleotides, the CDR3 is TGTGCCAGCAGTTACCAAGAATACGCGGGCGAGCAGTACTTC.

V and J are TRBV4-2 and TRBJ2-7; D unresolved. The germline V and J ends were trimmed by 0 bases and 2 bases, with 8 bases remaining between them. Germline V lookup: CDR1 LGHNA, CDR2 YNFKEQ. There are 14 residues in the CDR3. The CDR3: CASSQDLSTYEQYF. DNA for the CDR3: TGTGCCAGCAGCCAAGATCTTTCAACCTACGAGCAGTACTTC.

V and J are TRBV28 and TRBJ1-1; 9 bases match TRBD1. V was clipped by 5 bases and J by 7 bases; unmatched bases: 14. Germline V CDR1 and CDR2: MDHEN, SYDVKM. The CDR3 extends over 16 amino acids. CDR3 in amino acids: CASSPAGTGLRGEAFF. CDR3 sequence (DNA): TGTGCCAGCAGTCCCGCCGGGACAGGGTTGAGGGGTGAAGCTTTCTTT.